What follows are 11 T cell receptor beta chains derived from one specimen sequenced in a study of CD8 T cells in Susac syndrome (dated by TCRdb to 2018 to 2020). Library generation was performed with the immunoSEQ multiplex PCR assay. RNA was extracted with the RNeasy kit and roughly 0.45 to 1 ug was reverse transcribed using random hexamers. TCRdb trimmed public reads at Q25 via fastp, called clones via MiXCR and kept in-frame beta chains. Every CDR3 protein is listed once, alongside the most common genes and DNA of its rows. Here the sample has about 150,000 distinct CDR3 sequences; around 95% occur a single time. The top ten clones comprise 0.14% to 0.15% of the sample. Sequenced input: CD8+ T cells from PBMCs. The receptor source for this set is a human donor with multiple sclerosis.

The V gene is TRBV9, the J gene TRBJ2-1; perhaps TRBD2 as D (7 bases). Germline CDR1 and CDR2: SGDLS and YYNGEE. V was pared by 3 bases and J by 2 bases, with 12 bases between. The CDR3 runs to 15 residues. The CDR3 sequence is CASSDAGATYNEQFF. Written as DNA, the CDR3 is TGTGCCAGCAGCGACGCGGGGGCTACCTACAATGAGCAGTTCTTC.

The V call is TRBV6-5, the J call TRBJ2-2, with 8 bases aligning to TRBD2. The CDR3 runs 15 residues. Germline V gene sequence: CDR1 MNHEY, CDR2 SVGAGI. J gave up 5 bases and V 2 bases, and 4 bases lay outside the gene matches. The DNA of the CDR3 is TGTGCCAGCAGTTACAGAGCGGGGGTTACCGGGGAGCTGTTTTTT. Residues: CASSYRAGVTGELFF.

The chain couples TRBV6-1 to TRBJ1-1; no clear D. Per the germline V gene, CDR1 is MNHNS and CDR2 is SASEGT. V was cut by 2 bases and J by 5 bases, with 12 bases left in between. The CDR3 runs 14 residues. CDR3 loop: CASSENGDWTEAFF. The CDR3 region has the DNA TGTGCCAGCAGTGAAAACGGGGATTGGACTGAAGCTTTCTTT.

This chain uses TRBV23-1 with TRBJ2-4; no definite D call. TRBV23-1 is identified as an open reading frame with a role that is uncertain. Trimming removed 5 bases from V and 5 bases from J, with 10 bases in between. The CDR3 is made up of 13 amino acids. The CDR3: CASSSPEQNIQYF. CDR3 DNA: TGCGCCAGCAGTTCCCCGGAACAAAACATTCAGTACTTC.

V and J are TRBV7-9 and TRBJ2-7; D remains ambiguous. The germline gives CDR1 SEHNR, CDR2 FQNEAQ (reference sequence). This CDR3 is 14 amino acids long. With 1 base removed from V and 2 bases from J, the gap between germline ends came to 9 bases. The CDR3 reads CASSLETAAYEQYV. The CDR3 nucleotides are TGTGCCAGCAGCTTAGAAACCGCAGCCTACGAGCAGTACGTC.

The chain joins TRBV2 to TRBJ2-7, with D unresolved. Germline lookup yields CDR1 SNHLY and CDR2 FYNNEI. This CDR3 is built from 10 residues. V gave up 2 bases and J gave up 7 bases, with 3 bases separating them. The CDR3: CASSEIEQYV. DNA of the CDR3: TGTGCCAGCAGTGAAATAGAGCAGTACGTC.

The chain links TRBV9 to TRBJ1-2; D gene unclear. Germline CDR1 SGDLS, CDR2 YYNGEE. There are 16 residues in the CDR3. Deletions cut 4 bases from V and 0 bases from J, with 16 bases between. CDR3 nucleotides: TGTGCCAGCAGCCCCCAGCGGACGGCTCCTAACTATGGCTACACCTTC. Translated, it gives CASSPQRTAPNYGYTF.

V gene TRBV29-1 combines with J gene TRBJ2-7; TRBD1 agrees at 9 bases. Per germline, CDR1 SQVTM and CDR2 ANQGSEA. The CDR3 contains 14 residues. Trimming at V came to 8 bases and at J to 7 bases, leaving 15 bases not matched to a gene. DNA of the CDR3: TGCAGCCACACAGGGGACAGGGTTTGTCAAGAGCAGTACTTC. This gives the protein CSHTGDRVCQEQYF.

This clonotype was seen just once. The rearrangement links TRBV29-1 to TRBJ1-1; possible D gene TRBD1, 5 bases. The length of the CDR3 is 15 residues. The germline V gene encodes CDR1 SQVTM and CDR2 ANQGSEA. With 6 bases removed from V and 1 base from J, the gap between germline ends came to 18 bases. CDR3 sequence (DNA): TGCAGCGTGGGACTGGGACGGGATAAGAACACTGAAGCTTTCTTT. It encodes CSVGLGRDKNTEAFF.

This chain links TRBV3-1 with TRBJ2-6; possibly TRBD1 for D (6 bases). CDR3 length equals 19 residues. Trimming removed 1 base at V and 0 bases at J, with 16 bases between. The germline gives CDR1 LGHDT, CDR2 YNNKEL (reference sequence). The CDR3 loop is CASSQATSGHLSGANVLTF. For the CDR3, the DNA is TGTGCCAGCAGCCAAGCAACCTCGGGACACCTCTCTGGGGCCAACGTCCTGACTTTC.

The chain is built from TRBV9 and TRBJ2-7; D unresolved. The germline V and J ends were trimmed by 1 base and 3 bases, with 11 bases remaining between them. CDR1 is SGDLS, CDR2 YYNGEE, per germline. The CDR3 contains 14 residues. This CDR3 reads CASSVTDGGYEQYF. CDR3 DNA sequence: TGTGCCAGCAGCGTAACAGACGGTGGCTACGAGCAGTACTTC.